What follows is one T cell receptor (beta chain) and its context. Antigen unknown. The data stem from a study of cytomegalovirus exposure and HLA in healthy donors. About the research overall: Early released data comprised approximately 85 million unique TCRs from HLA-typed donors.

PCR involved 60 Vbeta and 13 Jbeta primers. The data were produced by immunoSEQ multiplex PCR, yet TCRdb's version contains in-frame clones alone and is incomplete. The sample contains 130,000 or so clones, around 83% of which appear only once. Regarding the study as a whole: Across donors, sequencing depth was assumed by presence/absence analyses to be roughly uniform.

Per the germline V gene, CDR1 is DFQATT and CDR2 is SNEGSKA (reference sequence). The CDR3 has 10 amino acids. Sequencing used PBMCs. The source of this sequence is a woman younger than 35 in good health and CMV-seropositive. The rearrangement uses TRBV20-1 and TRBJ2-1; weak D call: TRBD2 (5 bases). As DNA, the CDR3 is TGCAGGGCCGGGAACAATGAGCAGTTCTTC. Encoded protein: CRAGNNEQFF.